The 10 T cell receptor beta chains in this list originate from one sample, sequenced in a study of graft-versus-host responses after intestinal transplantation (dated by TCRdb to 2020 to 2022). The library was produced with the immunoSEQ multiplex PCR assay. Entries here come from immuneACCESS through TCRdb and include only in-frame sequences with V and J called. Some clones fail to appear in such tables; in the studies checked, an unresolved V gene covers under half of the shortfall, and the cause of the remainder is unknown. This sample comprises approximately 74,000 clones, around 93% of them detected only once. Jointly, the top ten make up approximately 0.7% of the sample. The input for sequencing was PBMCs, taken 98 days after intestinal transplantation. These receptors all come from a human patient who received an intestinal transplant, so some T cells may come from the graft donor.

The chain combines TRBV6-1 with TRBJ1-1, with TRBD1 as a possible D gene (6 bases). Trimming shortened V by 5 bases and J by 4 bases, and 14 bases separated the two germline ends. Germline V lookup: CDR1 MNHNS, CDR2 SASEGT. The CDR3 is 14 residues long. This CDR3 is CASSPTGRPTEAFF. DNA of the CDR3: TGTGCCAGCAGTCCTACAGGGAGACCCACTGAAGCTTTCTTT.

V gene TRBV4-2 combines with J gene TRBJ2-1; possibly TRBD2 for D (5 bases). This CDR3 is built from 14 residues. Per the germline V gene, CDR1 is LGHNA and CDR2 is YNFKEQ. The germline V and J ends were trimmed by 4 bases and 8 bases, with 15 bases remaining between them. CDR3 nucleotide sequence: TGTGCCAGCAGCCCCGTAGCGCGTGGGGATGAGCAGTTCTTC. Translating it yields CASSPVARGDEQFF.

The chain combines TRBV27 with TRBJ1-2; D gene uncertain. The germline V and J ends were trimmed by 3 bases and 7 bases, with 21 bases remaining between them. CDR3 size: 16 residues. Germline CDR1 and CDR2: MNHEY and SMNVEV (reference sequence). CDR3 protein: CASSLSWSVILGGYTF. The CDR3 DNA sequence: TGTGCCAGCAGTTTGTCCTGGTCGGTAATATTAGGTGGCTACACCTTC.

The V call is TRBV9, the J call TRBJ2-1; 10 nucleotides align to TRBD1. The CDR3 consists of 14 residues. Unmatched junction bases numbered 1, after V lost 0 bases and J lost 7 bases. CDR1 is SGDLS, CDR2 YYNGEE, per germline. The CDR3 region has the DNA TGTGCCAGCAGCGTAGGGGACAGGGGTAATGAGCAGTTCTTC. Encoded protein: CASSVGDRGNEQFF.

V is TRBV27 and J is TRBJ1-1; D is ambiguous. This CDR3 is 13 amino acids long. Germline assignment: CDR1 MNHEY and CDR2 SMNVEV (reference sequence). Trimming stripped 5 bases from V and 11 bases from J, with 18 bases between. CDR3 nucleotide sequence: TGTGCCAGCAGTCAGGTCACAGCGCTGGGGGCTTTCTTT. Residues: CASSQVTALGAFF.

The chain employs TRBV27 and TRBJ2-7; a possible D gene is TRBD2 (5 bases). Germline V gene lookup returns CDR1 MNHEY and CDR2 SMNVEV (reference sequence). Trimming pared 4 bases from V and 7 bases from J, leaving 14 bases between. The CDR3 loop spans 13 amino acids. The CDR3 loop reads CASSYSEHLEQYF. The CDR3 DNA is TGTGCCAGCAGTTATAGCGAACATCTTGAGCAGTACTTC.

This sequence joins TRBV7-9 and TRBJ1-1, with D perhaps TRBD1 (5 bases). Germline V gives CDR1 SEHNR, CDR2 FQNEAQ (reference sequence). The CDR3 is made up of 14 amino acids. V was cut by 5 bases and J by 5 bases, with 15 bases left in between. CDR3 sequence (DNA): TGTGCCAGCAGCCCGGGAGACAGTAGGACTGAAGCTTTCTTT. Translation gives CASSPGDSRTEAFF.

The chain carries TRBV6-6 and TRBJ1-4; D unclear. CDR1 is MNHNY, CDR2 SVGAGI, per germline (reference sequence). The CDR3 length is 14 residues. V was shortened by 0 bases and J by 6 bases, with 8 bases between the two germline ends. In DNA, the CDR3 is TGTGCCAGCAGTTACTCCGGCGGTTATGAAAAACTGTTTTTT. Encoded protein: CASSYSGGYEKLFF.

This clone was picked up one time. The CDR3 DNA reads TGTGCCAGCAGCTTGTCAGGGGGCAACGAGCAGTACTTC. Its protein product is CASSLSGGNEQYF. This sequence joins TRBV7-9 and TRBJ2-7; the match to TRBD1 covers 8 bases. V lost 3 bases and J lost 5; bases outside the gene matches: 3. CDR1 SEHNR and CDR2 FQNEAQ come from the germline V gene (reference sequence). The CDR3 sequence is 13 residues long.

This clone was counted only a few times. The J gene is TRBJ2-7, the V gene TRBV6-5; the D is unclear. The CDR3 runs 15 residues. Deletions cut 2 bases from V and 3 bases from J, with 14 bases between. The V gene's germline CDR1 is MNHEY and CDR2 SVGAGI. The CDR3: CASSYTSRDLYEQYF. Here the CDR3 DNA reads TGTGCCAGCAGTTACACGTCTAGAGACCTCTACGAGCAGTACTTC.